The 25 T cell receptor beta chains presented below share a single source sample, sequenced in a study of shared clonotypes between healthy human individuals. Produced via immunoSEQ multiplex PCR; TCRdb's table is partial and in-frame only. The sample contains about 2.4 million clones, 93% of which appear only once. The sequenced sample was naive CD4+ T cells from PBMCs. Noted subset: CD45RA+ positively selected. The receptors were sampled from a man between 18 and 29 years old in good health. Some clones in this sample may be carry-over from other donors' samples.

This chain links TRBV7-2 with TRBJ2-1, with TRBD2 matching 10 bases. The V gene's germline CDR1 is SGHTA and CDR2 FQGNSA. The CDR3 extends over 16 amino acids. V lost 5 bases to trimming and J lost 8 bases; unmatched junction nucleotides: 12. CDR3 in DNA: TGTGCCAGCAGCCGTGCCCCTAGCGGGAGCTGGGATGAGCAGTTCTTC. Residues: CASSRAPSGSWDEQFF.

The chain carries TRBV30 and TRBJ1-3; D unresolved. The V gene lost 6 bases and the J gene lost 0 bases, with 15 bases spanning the gap. Germline CDR1 GTSNPN, CDR2 SVGIG (reference sequence). The CDR3 sequence is 15 residues long. CDR3 DNA: TGTGCCTGTCGAGGGCTTCGGAGCTCTGGAAACACCATATATTTT. Protein product: CACRGLRSSGNTIYF.

The rearrangement uses TRBV11-2 and TRBJ1-2; 7 bases line up with TRBD1. The J segment lost 5 bases and the V segment lost 4 bases, leaving 7 bases of the junction unmatched. The germline gives CDR1 SGHAT, CDR2 FQNNGV. The CDR3 runs to 14 residues. CDR3 loop: CASSSLRDSYGYTF. As DNA, the CDR3 is TGTGCCAGCAGCTCACTCCGGGACAGTTATGGCTACACCTTC.

V is TRBV29-1 and J is TRBJ2-5, with D perhaps TRBD2 (6 bases). The length of the CDR3 is 13 residues. V was pared by 7 bases and J by 1 base, with 13 bases between. Germline CDR1 reads SQVTM; CDR2 reads ANQGSEA. CDR3 amino acids: CSARGGVQETQYF. CDR3 coding DNA: TGCAGCGCTCGAGGAGGGGTCCAAGAGACCCAGTACTTC.

The gene calls are TRBV9 and TRBJ1-2; perhaps TRBD1 as D (5 bases). Germline assignment: CDR1 SGDLS and CDR2 YYNGEE. V was pared by 3 bases and J by 4 bases, with 16 bases between. This CDR3 contains 15 residues. The CDR3 is CASSAGQGFGYGYTF. The CDR3 coding sequence is TGTGCCAGCAGCGCCGGCCAGGGATTCGGCTATGGCTACACCTTC.

This clone appeared once. The genes are TRBV5-4 and TRBJ2-7; possible D gene TRBD2, 6 bases. The germline gives CDR1 SGHNT, CDR2 YYREEE (reference sequence). The V gene lost 5 bases and the J gene lost 7 bases, with 25 bases spanning the gap. This CDR3 comprises 16 residues. CDR3 in amino acids: CASSPPKGGKGREQYF. For the CDR3, the DNA is TGTGCCAGCAGTCCCCCAAAGGGCGGGAAAGGGAGAGAGCAGTACTTC.

The table lists this clone with a count of one. This CDR3 reads CASAVGGQGTDTQYF. CDR3 DNA sequence: TGTGCCAGCGCGGTAGGAGGGCAGGGTACAGATACGCAGTATTTT. This chain links TRBV2 with TRBJ2-3; D possibly corresponds to TRBD2 (6 bases). The germline gives CDR1 SNHLY, CDR2 FYNNEI. The V end was cut by 8 bases, the J end by 3 bases, with 18 bases between. This CDR3 spans 15 amino acids.

The chain recombines TRBV5-1 with TRBJ1-1; no clear D. This CDR3 region has 15 residues. CDR1 is SGHRS and CDR2 is YFSETQ in the germline V gene. V was clipped by 2 bases and J by 1 base, with 12 bases between them. The CDR3 region is CASSFIGRSNTEAFF. The CDR3 DNA sequence: TGCGCCAGCAGCTTTATAGGACGGTCGAACACTGAAGCTTTCTTT.

V gene TRBV7-9 combines with J gene TRBJ1-3, with no clear D. The CDR3 is made up of 14 amino acids. Between the trimmed V and J ends, which lost 2 bases and 7 bases, there was a span of 12 bases. Germline CDR1 and CDR2: SEHNR and FQNEAQ (reference sequence). CDR3 bases: TGTGCCAGCAGCTTATTATATTTTGGGAACACCATATATTTT. This codes for CASSLLYFGNTIYF.

This chain links TRBV5-5 with TRBJ2-3; D is undetermined. CDR3 length: 14 residues. V lost 7 bases and J 4 bases, leaving 16 bases between the germline ends. Germline-derived CDR1 and CDR2 are SGHKS and YYEKEE (reference sequence). The CDR3 protein is CASYSFIVSDTQYF. The CDR3 DNA sequence: TGTGCCAGCTACAGCTTTATTGTGTCAGATACGCAGTATTTT.

The rearrangement joins TRBV19 to TRBJ1-2; D is undetermined. The CDR3 consists of 12 residues. Germline-derived CDR1 and CDR2 are LNHDA and SQIVND (reference sequence). The V and J ends lost 6 bases and 4 bases respectively, with 9 bases between them. Here the CDR3 reads CASRYSSYGYTF. The CDR3 DNA sequence: TGTGCCAGTAGGTACAGCTCCTATGGCTACACCTTC.

The chain carries TRBV28 and TRBJ2-1, with 12 bases lining up with TRBD2. V was pared by 7 bases and J by 10 bases, with 14 bases of the junction left unmatched. The germline V gene encodes CDR1 MDHEN and CDR2 SYDVKM. The CDR3 has 16 amino acids. In DNA form, the CDR3 reads TGTGCCAGCAACATGGGGCCTAGCGGGAGGGCCAGGGAGCAGTTCTTC. It specifies CASNMGPSGRAREQFF. The whole variable domain, remainder taken from reference TRBV28 and TRBJ2-1, is DVKVTQSSRYLVKRTGEKVFLECVQDMDHENMFWYRQDPGLGLRLIYFSYDVKMKEKGDIPEGYSVSREKKERFSLILESASTNQTSMYLCASNMGPSGRAREQFFGPGTRLTVL.

Only a few counts were recorded for this clone. The identical CDR3 is also encoded by other nucleotide sequences in the sample. V and J are TRBV5-1 and TRBJ1-1; perhaps TRBD1 as D (6 bases). CDR1 SGHRS and CDR2 YFSETQ come from the germline V gene. The ends were cut back, 0 bases at V and 4 bases at J, with 13 bases in the middle. There are 15 residues in the CDR3. CDR3 sequence (DNA): TGCGCCAGCAGCTTGGCCAGTCGAGGGGGCACTGAAGCTTTCTTT. This translates into CASSLASRGGTEAFF.

This sequence joins TRBV6-4 and TRBJ2-7; D could derive from TRBD1 or TRBD2 (7 bases each). The CDR3 is 17 amino acids. Trimming shortened V by 0 bases and J by 0 bases, and 15 bases separated the two germline ends. Germline-derived CDR1 and CDR2 are MRHNA and SNTAGT. CDR3 in DNA: TGTGCCAGCAGTGACTCGGAGCGGGACAGTCCCTCCTACGAGCAGTACTTC. This encodes CASSDSERDSPSYEQYF.

CDR3 loop: CASSSTNYGYTF. The CDR3 region has the DNA TGTGCCAGCAGCTCCACTAACTATGGCTACACCTTC. V gene TRBV11-1 combines with J gene TRBJ1-2, with D unclear. Deletions cut 4 bases from V and 0 bases from J, with 3 bases between. The CDR3 has 12 residues. Germline V gene data show CDR1 as SGHAT and CDR2 as FQDESV (reference sequence).

This chain links TRBV30 with TRBJ2-1, with TRBD2 identical over 10 bases. CDR3 length: 15 residues. CDR1 and CDR2 from the germline V gene are GTSNPN and SVGIG (reference sequence). V lost 3 bases and J lost 4; bases outside the gene matches: 6. DNA of the CDR3: TGTGCCTGGAGGGAACTAGCGGGAATTTACAATGAGCAGTTCTTC. This encodes CAWRELAGIYNEQFF.

The chain links TRBV27 to TRBJ2-1, with 10 bases identical to TRBD2. The CDR3 is 17 amino acids. V gave up 2 bases and J gave up 9 bases; unmatched junction bases: 13. CDR1 and CDR2 from the germline V gene are MNHEY and SMNVEV (reference sequence). In DNA form, the CDR3 reads TGTGCCAGCAGTTTACTCCGGTTCGGGACTAGCGAACGTGAGCAGTTCTTC. Its translation: CASSLLRFGTSEREQFF.

The gene calls are TRBV9 and TRBJ2-3; 8 bases match TRBD2. From germline, CDR1 is SGDLS and CDR2 YYNGEE. The CDR3 extends over 15 amino acids. The trim removed 0 bases at V and 5 bases at J, leaving 5 bases unmatched. In DNA form, the CDR3 reads TGTGCCAGCAGCGTAGCTGCGGGAGGATTAGATACGCAGTATTTT. Amino acid sequence: CASSVAAGGLDTQYF.

The chain couples TRBV7-9 to TRBJ2-1, with 11 bases aligning to TRBD2. The length of the CDR3 is 15 residues. Unmatched junction bases numbered 4, after V lost 0 bases and J lost 9 bases. CDR1 and CDR2 (germline): SEHNR, FQNEAQ (reference sequence). CDR3 bases: TGTGCCAGCAGCTTAGCTAGCGGGAGGGCCAGTGAGCAGTTCTTC. It specifies CASSLASGRASEQFF.

A note on this clone: The sample carries other DNA sequences with the same CDR3. The chain combines TRBV18 with TRBJ2-3; a weak D match, TRBD2 (5 bases). This CDR3 spans 15 amino acids. Trimming took off 1 base at V and 0 bases at J, with 8 bases between the two ends. Germline assignment: CDR1 KGHSH and CDR2 LQKENI. CDR3 region: CASSPRGLSTDTQYF. The CDR3 DNA is TGTGCCAGCTCACCACGAGGGCTTAGCACAGATACGCAGTATTTT.

This chain uses TRBV10-3 with TRBJ2-5; TRBD2 matches 8 bases. CDR3 size: 15 residues. Germline-derived CDR1 and CDR2 are ENHRY and SYGVKD. V lost 0 bases and J lost 1; bases outside the gene matches: 1. The CDR3 DNA follows: TGTGCCATCAGTGAGTCTCTAGCGGGCCAAGAGACCCAGTACTTC. Translated, it gives CAISESLAGQETQYF.

Concerning this clone itself: One junction end does not reproduce the germline sequence, and a read error may be involved. The identical CDR3 is also encoded by other nucleotide sequences in the sample. This sequence joins TRBV5-1 and TRBJ2-2; TRBD2 might be the D (5 bases). Germline lookup yields CDR1 SGHRS and CDR2 YFSETQ. This CDR3 has 14 residues. The CDR3 DNA is TGCGCCAGCAGCTCCACTAGTAACACTGGGGAGCTGTTTTTT. Protein: CASSSTSNTGELFF.

V gene TRBV4-1 combines with J gene TRBJ2-7; 10 nucleotides agree with TRBD1. The germline gives CDR1 MGHRA, CDR2 YSYEKL. The CDR3 sequence is 16 residues long. V shed 2 bases, J shed 9 bases, and the junction held 13 bases outside the gene matches. CDR3 coding DNA: TGCGCCAGCAGCCAAAAACCGGGACAGGGGATTGGAGGGCAGTACTTC. Residues: CASSQKPGQGIGGQYF.

The genes are TRBV7-2 and TRBJ1-5; D is uncertain. Per germline, CDR1 SGHTA and CDR2 FQGNSA. The V end lost 1 base, the J end lost 1 base, and 8 bases lay between the germline ends. This CDR3 has 15 residues. The CDR3 DNA sequence: TGTGCCAGCAGCTTAGGGGTCTCGAGCAATCAGCCCCAGCATTTT. It translates to CASSLGVSSNQPQHF.

Comments on this clone: The sample holds other DNA sequences that translate to the same CDR3. The chain combines TRBV19 with TRBJ2-5; D gene uncertain. CDR1 and CDR2 (germline): LNHDA, SQIVND (reference sequence). Between the trimmed V and J ends, which lost 3 bases and 3 bases, there was a span of 8 bases. CDR3 length: 13 residues. This CDR3 is CASSIGPKETQYF. CDR3 nucleotides: TGTGCCAGTAGTATCGGCCCCAAAGAGACCCAGTACTTC.